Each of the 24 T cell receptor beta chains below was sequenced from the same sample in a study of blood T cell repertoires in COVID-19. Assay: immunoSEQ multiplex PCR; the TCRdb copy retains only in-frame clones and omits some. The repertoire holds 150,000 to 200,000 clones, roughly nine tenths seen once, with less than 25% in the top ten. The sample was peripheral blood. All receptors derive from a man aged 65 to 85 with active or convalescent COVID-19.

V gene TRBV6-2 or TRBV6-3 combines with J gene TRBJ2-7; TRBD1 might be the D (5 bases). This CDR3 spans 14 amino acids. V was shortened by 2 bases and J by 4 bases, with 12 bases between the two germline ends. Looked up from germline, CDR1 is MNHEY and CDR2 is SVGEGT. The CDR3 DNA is TGTGCCAGCAGTTACGTAGGACACGGTTACGAGCAGTACTTC. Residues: CASSYVGHGYEQYF.

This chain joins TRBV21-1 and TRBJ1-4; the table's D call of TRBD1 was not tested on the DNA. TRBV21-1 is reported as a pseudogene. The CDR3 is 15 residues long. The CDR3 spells CASSSPTGNNEKLFF. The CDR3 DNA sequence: TGTGCCAGCAGCTCTCCGACAGGGAACAATGAAAAACTGTTTTTT.

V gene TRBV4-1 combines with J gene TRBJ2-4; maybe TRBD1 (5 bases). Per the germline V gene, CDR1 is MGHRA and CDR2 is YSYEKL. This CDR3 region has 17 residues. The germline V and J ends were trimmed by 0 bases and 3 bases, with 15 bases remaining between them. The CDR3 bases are TGCGCCAGCAGCCAAGATGTTGGGGCTCTGGACAAAAACATTCAGTACTTC. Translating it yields CASSQDVGALDKNIQYF.

The DNA for the CDR3 is TGTGCCAGTTCGCTCCGGTCGGTCTTTGACTATGGCTACACCTTC. Amino acid sequence: CASSLRSVFDYGYTF. The chain employs TRBV18 and TRBJ1-2; the D is unclear. Trimming took off 9 bases at V and 3 bases at J, with 20 bases between the two ends. In germline, CDR1 is KGHSH, CDR2 LQKENI. This CDR3 has 15 amino acids.

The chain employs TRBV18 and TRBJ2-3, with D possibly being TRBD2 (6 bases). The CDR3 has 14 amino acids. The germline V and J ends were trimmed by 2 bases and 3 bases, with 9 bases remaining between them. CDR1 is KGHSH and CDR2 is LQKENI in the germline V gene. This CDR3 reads CASSPTGATDTQYF. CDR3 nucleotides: TGTGCCAGCTCACCAACGGGAGCAACAGATACGCAGTATTTT.

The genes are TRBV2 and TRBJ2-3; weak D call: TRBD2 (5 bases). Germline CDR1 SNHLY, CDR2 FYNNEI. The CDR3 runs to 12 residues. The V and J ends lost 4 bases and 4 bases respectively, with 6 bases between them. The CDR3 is CASSAGSDTQYF. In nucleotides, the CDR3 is TGTGCCAGCAGTGCGGGGTCAGATACGCAGTATTTT.

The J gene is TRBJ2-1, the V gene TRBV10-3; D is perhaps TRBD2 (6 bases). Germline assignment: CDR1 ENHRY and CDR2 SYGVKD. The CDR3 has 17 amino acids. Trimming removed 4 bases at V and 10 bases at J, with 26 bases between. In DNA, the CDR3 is TGTGCCATCAGTGGGCCTTACGCGGGCCCCTCGGGGAGGGAGCAGTTCTTC. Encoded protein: CAISGPYAGPSGREQFF.

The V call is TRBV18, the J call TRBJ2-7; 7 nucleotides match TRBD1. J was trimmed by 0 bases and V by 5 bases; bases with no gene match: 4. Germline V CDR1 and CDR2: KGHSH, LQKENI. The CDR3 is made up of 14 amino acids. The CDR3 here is CASSSRDSSYEQYF. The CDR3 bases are TGTGCCAGCTCAAGCCGGGACAGCTCCTACGAGCAGTACTTC.

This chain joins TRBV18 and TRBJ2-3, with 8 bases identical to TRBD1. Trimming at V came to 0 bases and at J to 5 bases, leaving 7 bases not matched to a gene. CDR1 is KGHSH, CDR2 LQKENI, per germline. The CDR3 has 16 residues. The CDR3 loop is CASSPPGDRGRDTQYF. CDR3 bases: TGTGCCAGCTCACCACCGGGAGACAGGGGAAGAGATACGCAGTATTTT.

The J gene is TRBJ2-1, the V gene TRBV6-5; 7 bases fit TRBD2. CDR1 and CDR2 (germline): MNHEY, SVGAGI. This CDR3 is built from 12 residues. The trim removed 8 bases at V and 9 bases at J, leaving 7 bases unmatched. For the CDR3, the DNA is TGTGCCAGCGGAGGACTAGGGATTGAGCAGTTCTTC. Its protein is CASGGLGIEQFF.

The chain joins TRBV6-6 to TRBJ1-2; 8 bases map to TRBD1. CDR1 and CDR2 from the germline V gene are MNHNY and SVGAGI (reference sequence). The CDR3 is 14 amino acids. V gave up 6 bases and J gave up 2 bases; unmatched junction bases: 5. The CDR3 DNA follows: TGTGCCAGCAGAGATACAGGGGGAAACTATGGCTACACCTTC. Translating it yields CASRDTGGNYGYTF.

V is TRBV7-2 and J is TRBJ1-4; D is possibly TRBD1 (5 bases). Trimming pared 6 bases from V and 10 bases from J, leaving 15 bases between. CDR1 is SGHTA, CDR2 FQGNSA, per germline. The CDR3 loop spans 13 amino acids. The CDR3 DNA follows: TGTGCCAGCAGAGTCCCAGGGATCGGAAAACTGTTTTTT. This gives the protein CASRVPGIGKLFF.

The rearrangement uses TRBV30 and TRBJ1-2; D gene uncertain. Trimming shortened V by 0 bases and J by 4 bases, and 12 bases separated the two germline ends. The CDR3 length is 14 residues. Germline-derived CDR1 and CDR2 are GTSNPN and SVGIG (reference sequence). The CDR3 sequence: CAWSVRSGIYGYTF. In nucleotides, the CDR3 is TGTGCCTGGAGTGTACGGTCCGGGATCTATGGCTACACCTTC.

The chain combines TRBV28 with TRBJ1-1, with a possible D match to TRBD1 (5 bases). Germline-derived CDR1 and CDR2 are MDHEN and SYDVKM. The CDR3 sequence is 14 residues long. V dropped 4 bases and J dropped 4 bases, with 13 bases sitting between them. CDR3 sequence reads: CASSSPGSGTEAFF. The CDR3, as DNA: TGTGCCAGCAGTTCCCCAGGGTCGGGCACTGAAGCTTTCTTT.

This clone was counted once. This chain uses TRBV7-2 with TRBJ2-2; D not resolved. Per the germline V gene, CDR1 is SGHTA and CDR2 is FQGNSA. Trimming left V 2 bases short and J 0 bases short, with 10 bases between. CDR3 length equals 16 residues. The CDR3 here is CASSLKLAANTGELFF. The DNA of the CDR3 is TGTGCCAGCAGCTTAAAGCTGGCGGCGAACACCGGGGAGCTGTTTTTT.

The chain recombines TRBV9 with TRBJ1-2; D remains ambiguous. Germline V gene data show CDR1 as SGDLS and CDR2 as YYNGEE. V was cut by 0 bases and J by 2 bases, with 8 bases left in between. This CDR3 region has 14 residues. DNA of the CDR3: TGTGCCAGCAGCGTAGGCGGGTTCAACTATGGCTACACCTTC. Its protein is CASSVGGFNYGYTF.

CDR3 residues: CANSRGGTYNEQFF. The CDR3 region has the DNA TGTGCCAACAGTCGGGGAGGAACTTACAATGAGCAGTTCTTC. The chain links TRBV5-4 to TRBJ2-1; possible D gene TRBD2, 6 bases. This CDR3 is 14 amino acids long. Between the trimmed V and J ends, which lost 9 bases and 4 bases, there was a span of 17 bases. The germline gives CDR1 SGHNT, CDR2 YYREEE (reference sequence).

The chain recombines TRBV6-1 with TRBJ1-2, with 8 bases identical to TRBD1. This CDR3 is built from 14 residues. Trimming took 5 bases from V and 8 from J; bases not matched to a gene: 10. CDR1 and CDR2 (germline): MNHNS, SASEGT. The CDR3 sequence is CASSQRTGGLGYTF. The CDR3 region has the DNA TGTGCCAGCAGTCAGCGTACAGGGGGTTTGGGCTACACCTTC.

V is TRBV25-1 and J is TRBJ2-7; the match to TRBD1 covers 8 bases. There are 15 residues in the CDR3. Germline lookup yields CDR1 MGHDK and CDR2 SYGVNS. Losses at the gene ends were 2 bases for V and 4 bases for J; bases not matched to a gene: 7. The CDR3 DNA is TGTGCCAGCAGTGAAGGTGGGACAGGCGGGTACGAGCAGTACTTC. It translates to CASSEGGTGGYEQYF.

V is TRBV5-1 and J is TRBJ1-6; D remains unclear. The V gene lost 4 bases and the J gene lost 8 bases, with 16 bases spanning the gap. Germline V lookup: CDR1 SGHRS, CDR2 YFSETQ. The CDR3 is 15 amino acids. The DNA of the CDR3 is TGCGCCAGCAGCCCCGCGACCTTGGAGGATTCACCCCTCCACTTT. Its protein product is CASSPATLEDSPLHF.

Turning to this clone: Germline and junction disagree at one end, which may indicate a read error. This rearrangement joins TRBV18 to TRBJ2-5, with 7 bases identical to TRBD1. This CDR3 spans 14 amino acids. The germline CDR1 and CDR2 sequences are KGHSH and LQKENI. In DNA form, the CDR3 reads TGTGCCAGCTCATCACCGGGACAGAAAGAGACCCAGTACTTC. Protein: CASSSPGQKETQYF.

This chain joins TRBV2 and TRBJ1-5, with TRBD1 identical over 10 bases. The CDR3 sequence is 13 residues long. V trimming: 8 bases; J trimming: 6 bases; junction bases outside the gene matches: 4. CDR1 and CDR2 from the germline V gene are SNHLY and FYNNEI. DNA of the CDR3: TGTGCCAGCGGTGGGACAGGGGCTCAGCCCCAGCATTTT. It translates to CASGGTGAQPQHF.

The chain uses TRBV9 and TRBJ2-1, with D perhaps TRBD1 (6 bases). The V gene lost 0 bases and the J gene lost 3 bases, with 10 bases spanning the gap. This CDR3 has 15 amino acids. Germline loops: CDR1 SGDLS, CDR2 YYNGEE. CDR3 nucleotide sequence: TGTGCCAGCAGCGTAGTGGGGGCTTTCTACAATGAGCAGTTCTTC. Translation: CASSVVGAFYNEQFF.

CDR3 DNA: TGTGCCAGCAGTTACGAGGGTTGGACTGAAGCTTTCTTT. Its translation: CASSYEGWTEAFF. The gene calls are TRBV6-2 or TRBV6-3 and TRBJ1-1; D remains unclear. Germline loops: CDR1 MNHEY, CDR2 SVGEGT. The CDR3 totals 13 residues. Trimming took off 2 bases at V and 5 bases at J, with 9 bases between the two ends.